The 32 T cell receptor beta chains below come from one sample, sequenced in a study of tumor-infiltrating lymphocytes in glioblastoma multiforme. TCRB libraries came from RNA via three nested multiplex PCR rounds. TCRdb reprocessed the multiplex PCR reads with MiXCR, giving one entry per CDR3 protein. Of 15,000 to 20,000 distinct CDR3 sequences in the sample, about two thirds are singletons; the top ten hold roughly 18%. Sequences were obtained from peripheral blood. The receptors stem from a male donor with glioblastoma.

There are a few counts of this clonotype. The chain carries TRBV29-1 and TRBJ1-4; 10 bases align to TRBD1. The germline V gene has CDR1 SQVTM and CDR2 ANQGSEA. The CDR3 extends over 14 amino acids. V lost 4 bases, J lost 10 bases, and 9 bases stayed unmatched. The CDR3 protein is CSVGTGGTGVKLFF. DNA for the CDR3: TGCAGCGTTGGGACAGGGGGGACTGGTGTAAAACTGTTTTTT. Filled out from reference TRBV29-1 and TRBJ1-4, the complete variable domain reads SAVISQKPSRDICQRGTSLTIQCQVDSQVTMMFWYRQQPGQSLTLIATANQGSEATYESGFVIDKFPISRPNLTFSTLTVSNMSPEDSSIYLCSVGTGGTGVKLFFGSGTQLSVL.

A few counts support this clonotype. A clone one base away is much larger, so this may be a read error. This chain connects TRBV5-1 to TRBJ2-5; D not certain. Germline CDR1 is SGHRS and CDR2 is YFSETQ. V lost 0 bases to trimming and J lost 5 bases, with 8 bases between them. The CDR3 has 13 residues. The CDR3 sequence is CASSLARSETQYF. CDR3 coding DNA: TGCGCCAGCAGCTTGGCGCGATCTGAGACCCAGTACTTC. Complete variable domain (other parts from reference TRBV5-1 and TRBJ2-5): KAGVTQTPRYLIKTRGQQVTLSCSPISGHRSVSWYQQTPGQGLQFLFEYFSETQRNKGNFPGRFSGRQFSNSRSEMNVSTLELGDSALYLCASSLARSETQYFGPGTRLLVL.

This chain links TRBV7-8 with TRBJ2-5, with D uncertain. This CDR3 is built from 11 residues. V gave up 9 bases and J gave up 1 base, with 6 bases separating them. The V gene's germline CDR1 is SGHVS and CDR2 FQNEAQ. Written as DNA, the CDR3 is TGTGCCAGTTTAATCCAAGAGACCCAGTACTTC. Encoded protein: CASLIQETQYF.

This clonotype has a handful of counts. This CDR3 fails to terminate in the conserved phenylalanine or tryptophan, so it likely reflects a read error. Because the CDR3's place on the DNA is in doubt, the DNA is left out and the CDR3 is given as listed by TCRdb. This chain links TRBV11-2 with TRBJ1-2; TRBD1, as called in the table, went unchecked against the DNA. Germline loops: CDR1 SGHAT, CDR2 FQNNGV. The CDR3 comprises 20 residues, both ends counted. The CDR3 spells CASSLGAGAPLMATPSVRGI.

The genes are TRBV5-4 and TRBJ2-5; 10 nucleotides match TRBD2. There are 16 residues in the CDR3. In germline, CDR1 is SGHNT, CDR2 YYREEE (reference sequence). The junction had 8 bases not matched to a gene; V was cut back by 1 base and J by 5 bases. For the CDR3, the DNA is TGTGCCAGCAGCTTGTGGGGAGCGGGAGGGCCTGAGACCCAGTACTTC. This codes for CASSLWGAGGPETQYF.

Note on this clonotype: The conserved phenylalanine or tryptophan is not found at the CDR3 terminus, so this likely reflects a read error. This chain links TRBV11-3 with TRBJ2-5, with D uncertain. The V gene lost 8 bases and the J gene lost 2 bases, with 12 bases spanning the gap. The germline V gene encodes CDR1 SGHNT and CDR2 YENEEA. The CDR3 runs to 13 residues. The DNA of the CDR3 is TGTGCCAGCTCATCCGCAGGTCAAGAGACCCAGTACCTC. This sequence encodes CASSSAGQETQYL.

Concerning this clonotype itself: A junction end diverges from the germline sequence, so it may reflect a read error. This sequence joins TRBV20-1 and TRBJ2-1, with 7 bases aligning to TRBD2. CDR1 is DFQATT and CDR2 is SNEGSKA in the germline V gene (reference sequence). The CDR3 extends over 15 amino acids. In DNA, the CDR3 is TGCAGTGCTAGAGCCTCCGGGACTACCAACAATGAGCAGTCCTTC. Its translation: CSARASGTTNNEQSF.

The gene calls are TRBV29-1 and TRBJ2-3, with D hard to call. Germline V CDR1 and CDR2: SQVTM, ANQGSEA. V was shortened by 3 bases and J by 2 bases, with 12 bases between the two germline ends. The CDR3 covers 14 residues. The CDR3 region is CSVDQAQTTDTQYF. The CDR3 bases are TGCAGCGTTGACCAGGCACAAACCACAGATACGCAGTATTTT.

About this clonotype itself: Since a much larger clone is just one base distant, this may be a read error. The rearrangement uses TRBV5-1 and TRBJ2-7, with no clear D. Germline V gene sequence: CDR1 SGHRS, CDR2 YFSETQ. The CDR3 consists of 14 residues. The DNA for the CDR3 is TGCGCCAGCAGCCCAAGACACGTATCCTACGAGCAGTGCTTC. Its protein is CASSPRHVSYEQCF.

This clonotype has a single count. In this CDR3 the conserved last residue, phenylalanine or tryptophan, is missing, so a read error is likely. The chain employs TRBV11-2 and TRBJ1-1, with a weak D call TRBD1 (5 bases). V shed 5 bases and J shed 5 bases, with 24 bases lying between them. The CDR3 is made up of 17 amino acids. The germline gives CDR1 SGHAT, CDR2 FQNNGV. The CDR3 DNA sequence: TGTGCCAGCAGCGCACAGGCGGGACGGGGCGGGAGAACTGAAGCTTTCCTT. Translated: CASSAQAGRGGRTEAFL.

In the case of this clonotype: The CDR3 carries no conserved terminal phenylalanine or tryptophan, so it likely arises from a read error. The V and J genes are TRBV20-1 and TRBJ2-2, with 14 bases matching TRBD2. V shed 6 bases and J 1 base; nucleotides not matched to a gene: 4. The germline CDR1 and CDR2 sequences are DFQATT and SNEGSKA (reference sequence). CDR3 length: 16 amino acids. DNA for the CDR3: TGCAGTGCCCCGGGACTAGCGGGGGTGAACACCGGGGAGCTGTTTTCT. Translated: CSAPGLAGVNTGELFS.

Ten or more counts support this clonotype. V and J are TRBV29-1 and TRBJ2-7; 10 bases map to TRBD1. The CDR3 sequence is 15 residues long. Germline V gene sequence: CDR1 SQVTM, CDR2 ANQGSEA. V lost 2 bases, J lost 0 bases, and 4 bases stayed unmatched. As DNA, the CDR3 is TGCAGCGTTGAAAAGGGACAGGGGTACTCCTACGAGCAGTACTTC. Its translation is CSVEKGQGYSYEQYF.

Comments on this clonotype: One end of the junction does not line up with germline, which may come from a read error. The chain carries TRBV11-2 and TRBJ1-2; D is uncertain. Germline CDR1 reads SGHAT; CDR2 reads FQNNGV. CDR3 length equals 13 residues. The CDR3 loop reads CASSLPRIDGYIF. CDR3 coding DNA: TGTGCCAGCAGCTTACCCCGGATTGATGGCTACATCTTC.

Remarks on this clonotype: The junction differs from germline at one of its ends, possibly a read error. CDR3 nucleotides: TGTGCCAGGAGCTTAACCGGGGATCAGCAATTCTTC. The encoded protein is CARSLTGDQQFF. This rearrangement joins TRBV11-2 to TRBJ2-1; D is perhaps TRBD2 (5 bases). The CDR3 has 12 residues. The V gene's germline CDR1 is SGHAT and CDR2 FQNNGV.

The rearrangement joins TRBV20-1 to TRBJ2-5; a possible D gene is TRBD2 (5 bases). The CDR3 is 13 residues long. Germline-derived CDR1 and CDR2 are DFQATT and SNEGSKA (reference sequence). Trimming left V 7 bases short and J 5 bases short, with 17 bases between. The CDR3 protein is CSGPGRSLETQYF. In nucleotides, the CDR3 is TGCAGTGGGCCGGGGAGAAGTCTGGAGACCCAGTACTTC.

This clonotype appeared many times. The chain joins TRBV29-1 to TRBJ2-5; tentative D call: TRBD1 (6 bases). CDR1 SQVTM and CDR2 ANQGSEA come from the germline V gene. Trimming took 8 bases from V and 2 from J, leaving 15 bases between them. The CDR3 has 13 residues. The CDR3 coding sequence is TGCAGCTCTGGGGGAACAGGGCAAGAGACCCAGTACTTC. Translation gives CSSGGTGQETQYF.

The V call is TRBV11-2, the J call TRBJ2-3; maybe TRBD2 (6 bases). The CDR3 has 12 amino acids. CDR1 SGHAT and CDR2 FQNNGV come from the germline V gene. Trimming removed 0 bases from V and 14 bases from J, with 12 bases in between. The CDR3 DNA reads TGTGCCAGCAGCTTAGATAGGAGGGGCACGTATTTT. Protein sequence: CASSLDRRGTYF.

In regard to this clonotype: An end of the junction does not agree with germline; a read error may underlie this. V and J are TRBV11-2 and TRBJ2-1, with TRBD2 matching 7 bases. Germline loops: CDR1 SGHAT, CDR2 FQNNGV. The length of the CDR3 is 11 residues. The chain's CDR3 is CASSSGREQSF. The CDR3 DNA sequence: TGTGCCAGCAGCTCGGGGCGGGAGCAGTCCTTC.

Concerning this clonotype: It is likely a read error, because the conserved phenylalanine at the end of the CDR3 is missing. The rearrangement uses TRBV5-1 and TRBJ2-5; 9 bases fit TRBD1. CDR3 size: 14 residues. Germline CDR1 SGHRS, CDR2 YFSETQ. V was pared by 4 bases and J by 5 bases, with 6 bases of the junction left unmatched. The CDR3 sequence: CASSPGTGRETQYL. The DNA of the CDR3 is TGCGCCAGCAGCCCAGGGACAGGGAGGGAGACCCAGTACCTC.

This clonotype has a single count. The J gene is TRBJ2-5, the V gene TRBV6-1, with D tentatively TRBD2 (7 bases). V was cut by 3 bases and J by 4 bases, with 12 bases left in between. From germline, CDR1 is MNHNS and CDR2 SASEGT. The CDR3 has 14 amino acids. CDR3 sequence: CASSDGGPGETQYF. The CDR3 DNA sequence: TGTGCCAGCAGTGACGGGGGGCCTGGAGAGACCCAGTACTTC.

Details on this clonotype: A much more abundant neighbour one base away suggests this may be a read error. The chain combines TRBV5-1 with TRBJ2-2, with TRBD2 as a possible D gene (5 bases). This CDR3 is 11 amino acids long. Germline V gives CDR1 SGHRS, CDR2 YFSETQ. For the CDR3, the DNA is TGCGCCAGCAGCACCACCGGGGAGCTGGTTTTT. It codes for CASSTTGELVF.

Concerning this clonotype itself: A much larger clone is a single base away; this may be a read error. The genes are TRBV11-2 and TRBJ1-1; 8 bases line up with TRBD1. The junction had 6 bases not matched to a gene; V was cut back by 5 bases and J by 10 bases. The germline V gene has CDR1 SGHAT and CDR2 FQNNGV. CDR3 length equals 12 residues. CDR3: CASSATGAVAFF. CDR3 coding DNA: TGTGCCAGCAGCGCGACAGGGGCGGTAGCTTTCTTT.

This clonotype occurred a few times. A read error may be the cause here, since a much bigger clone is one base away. The CDR3 sequence is CASSLVGTGDNEQHF. The CDR3 DNA is TGTGCCAGCAGCTTGGTGGGGACAGGGGATAACGAGCAGCACTTC. The chain is built from TRBV5-4 and TRBJ2-7, with 10 bases that match TRBD1. CDR3 size: 15 residues. Germline V CDR1 and CDR2: SGHNT, YYREEE (reference sequence).

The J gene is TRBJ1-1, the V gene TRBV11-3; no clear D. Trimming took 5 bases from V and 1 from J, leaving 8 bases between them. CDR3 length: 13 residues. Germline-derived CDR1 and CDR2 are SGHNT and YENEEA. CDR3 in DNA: TGTGCCAGCAGCCAGCAAAGGAACACTGAAGCTTTCTTT. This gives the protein CASSQQRNTEAFF.

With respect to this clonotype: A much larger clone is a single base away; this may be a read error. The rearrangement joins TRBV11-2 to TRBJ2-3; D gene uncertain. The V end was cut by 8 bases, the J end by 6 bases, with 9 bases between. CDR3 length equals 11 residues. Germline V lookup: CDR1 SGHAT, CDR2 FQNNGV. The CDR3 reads CASGHTDTQYF. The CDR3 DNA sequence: TGTGCCAGCGGCCACACGGATACGCAGTATTTT.

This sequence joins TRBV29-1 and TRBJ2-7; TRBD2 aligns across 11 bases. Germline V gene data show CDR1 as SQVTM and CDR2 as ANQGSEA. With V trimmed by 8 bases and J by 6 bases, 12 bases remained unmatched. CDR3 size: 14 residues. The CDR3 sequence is CSLRTSGCLGEQYF. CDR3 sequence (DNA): TGCAGCCTCAGGACTAGCGGGTGCCTCGGCGAGCAGTACTTC.

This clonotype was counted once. The CDR3 loop is CSASQGSNQPQHF. The CDR3 DNA reads as TGCAGTGCTAGTCAGGGTAGCAATCAGCCCCAGCATTTT. The gene calls are TRBV20-1 and TRBJ1-5; possibly TRBD1 for D (5 bases). The CDR3 is 13 amino acids. Germline assignment: CDR1 DFQATT and CDR2 SNEGSKA (reference sequence). Trimming shortened V by 3 bases and J by 0 bases, and 6 bases separated the two germline ends.

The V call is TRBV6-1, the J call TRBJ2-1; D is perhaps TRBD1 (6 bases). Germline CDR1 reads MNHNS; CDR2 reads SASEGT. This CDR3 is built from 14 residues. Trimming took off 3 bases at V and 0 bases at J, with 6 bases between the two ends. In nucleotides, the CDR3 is TGTGCCAGCAGTGACAGGGGCTCCTACAATGAGCAGTTCTTC. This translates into CASSDRGSYNEQFF.

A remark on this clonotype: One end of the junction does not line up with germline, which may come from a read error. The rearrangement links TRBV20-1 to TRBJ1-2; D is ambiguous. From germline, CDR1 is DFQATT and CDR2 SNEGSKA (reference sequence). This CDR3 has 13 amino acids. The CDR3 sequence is CSADGRDNYGYTF. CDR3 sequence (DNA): TGCAGTGCTGACGGTCGGGATAACTATGGCTACACTTTC.

CDR3 in amino acids: CASTPGSNEQFF. CDR3 coding DNA: TGTGCCAGCACCCCCGGGTCGAATGAGCAGTTCTTC. The chain uses TRBV6-2 or TRBV6-3 and TRBJ2-1; D gene ambiguous. Between the trimmed V and J ends, which lost 7 bases and 7 bases, there was a span of 11 bases. Per germline, CDR1 MNHEY and CDR2 SVGEGT. The CDR3 has 12 amino acids.

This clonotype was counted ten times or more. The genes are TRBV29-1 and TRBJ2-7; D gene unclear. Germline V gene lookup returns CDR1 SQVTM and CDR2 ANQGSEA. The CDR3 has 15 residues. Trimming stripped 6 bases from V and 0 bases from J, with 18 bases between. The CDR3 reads CSVLGGVLASYEQYF. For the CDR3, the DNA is TGCAGCGTACTGGGTGGGGTATTGGCCTCCTACGAGCAGTACTTC.

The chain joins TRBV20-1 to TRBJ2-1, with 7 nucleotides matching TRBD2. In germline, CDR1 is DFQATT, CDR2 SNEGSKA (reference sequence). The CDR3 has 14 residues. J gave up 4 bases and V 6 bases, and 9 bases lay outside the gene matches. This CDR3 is CSAGKGLTYNEQFF. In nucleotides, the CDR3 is TGCAGTGCCGGCAAGGGACTAACATACAATGAGCAGTTCTTC.